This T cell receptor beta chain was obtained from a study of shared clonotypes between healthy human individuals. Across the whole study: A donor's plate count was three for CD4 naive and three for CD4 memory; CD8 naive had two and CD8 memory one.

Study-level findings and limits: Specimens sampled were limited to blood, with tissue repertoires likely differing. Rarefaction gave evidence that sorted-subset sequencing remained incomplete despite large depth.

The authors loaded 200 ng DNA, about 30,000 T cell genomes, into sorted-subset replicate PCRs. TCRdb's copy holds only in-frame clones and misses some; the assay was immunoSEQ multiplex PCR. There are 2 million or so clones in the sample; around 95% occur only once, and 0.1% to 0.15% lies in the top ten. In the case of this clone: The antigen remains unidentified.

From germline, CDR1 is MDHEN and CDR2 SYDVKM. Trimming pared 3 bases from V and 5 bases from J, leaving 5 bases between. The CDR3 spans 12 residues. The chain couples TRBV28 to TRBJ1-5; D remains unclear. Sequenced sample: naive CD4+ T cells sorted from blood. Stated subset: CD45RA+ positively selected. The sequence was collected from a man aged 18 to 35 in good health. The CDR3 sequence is CASSFIHQPQHF. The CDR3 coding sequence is TGTGCCAGCAGTTTCATTCATCAGCCCCAGCATTTT.